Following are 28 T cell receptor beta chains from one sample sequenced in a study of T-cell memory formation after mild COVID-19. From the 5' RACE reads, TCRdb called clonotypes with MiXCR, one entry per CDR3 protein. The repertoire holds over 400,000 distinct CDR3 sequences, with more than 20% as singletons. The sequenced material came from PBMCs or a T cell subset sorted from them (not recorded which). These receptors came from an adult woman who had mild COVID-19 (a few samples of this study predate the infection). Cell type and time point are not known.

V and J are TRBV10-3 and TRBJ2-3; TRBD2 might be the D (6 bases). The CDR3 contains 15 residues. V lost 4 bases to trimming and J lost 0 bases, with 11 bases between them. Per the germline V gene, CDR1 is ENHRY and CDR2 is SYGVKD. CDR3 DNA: TGTGCCATCAGTGTACGGGAGACTAGCACAGATACGCAGTATTTT. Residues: CAISVRETSTDTQYF.

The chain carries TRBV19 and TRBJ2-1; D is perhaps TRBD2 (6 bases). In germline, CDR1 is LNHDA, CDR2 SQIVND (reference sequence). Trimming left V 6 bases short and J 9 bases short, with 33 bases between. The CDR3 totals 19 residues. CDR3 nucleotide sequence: TGTGCCAGTAGACCTTTTTCAGACGCTTTAGCGGTTAGGGAAGGTGAGCAGTTCTTC. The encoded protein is CASRPFSDALAVREGEQFF.

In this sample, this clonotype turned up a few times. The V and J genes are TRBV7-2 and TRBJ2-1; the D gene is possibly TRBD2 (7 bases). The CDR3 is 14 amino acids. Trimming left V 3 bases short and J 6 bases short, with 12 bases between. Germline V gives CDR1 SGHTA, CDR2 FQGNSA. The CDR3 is CASSLVRGPNEQFF. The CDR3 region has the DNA TGTGCCAGCAGCTTGGTGCGGGGGCCCAATGAGCAGTTCTTC.

CDR3 sequence reads: CSVEVGGQGYEQYF. The CDR3 nucleotides read TGCAGCGTTGAAGTCGGGGGACAGGGGTACGAGCAGTACTTC. The chain carries TRBV29-1 and TRBJ2-7; 10 positions match TRBD1. The CDR3 consists of 14 residues. Trimming removed 1 base from V and 4 bases from J; junction bases left unmatched: 4. CDR1 is SQVTM and CDR2 is ANQGSEA in the germline V gene.

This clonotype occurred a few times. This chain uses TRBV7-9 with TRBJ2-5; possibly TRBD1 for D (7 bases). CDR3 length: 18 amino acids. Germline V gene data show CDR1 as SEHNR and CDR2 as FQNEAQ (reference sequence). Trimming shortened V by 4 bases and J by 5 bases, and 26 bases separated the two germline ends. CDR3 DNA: TGTGCCAGCAGCTCGAAGCAGGGGGAGGCCTTTCGAGCGGAGACCCAGTACTTC. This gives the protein CASSSKQGEAFRAETQYF.

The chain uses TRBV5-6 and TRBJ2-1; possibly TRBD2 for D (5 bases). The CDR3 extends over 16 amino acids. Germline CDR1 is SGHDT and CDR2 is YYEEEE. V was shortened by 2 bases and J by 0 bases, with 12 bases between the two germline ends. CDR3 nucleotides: TGTGCCAGCAGCTTTAGGCGGGTGAGCTCCTACAATGAGCAGTTCTTC. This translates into CASSFRRVSSYNEQFF.

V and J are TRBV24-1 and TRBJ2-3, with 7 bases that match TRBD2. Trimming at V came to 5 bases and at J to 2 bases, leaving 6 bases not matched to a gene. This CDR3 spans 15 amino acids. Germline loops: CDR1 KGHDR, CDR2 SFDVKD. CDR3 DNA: TGTGCCACCAGTGCAACGACTAGCCTCACAGATACGCAGTATTTT. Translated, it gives CATSATTSLTDTQYF.

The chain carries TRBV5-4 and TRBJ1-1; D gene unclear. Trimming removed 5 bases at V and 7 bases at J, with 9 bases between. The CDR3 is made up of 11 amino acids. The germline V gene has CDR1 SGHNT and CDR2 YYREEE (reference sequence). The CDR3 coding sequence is TGTGCCAGCAGTATTGACGGTGAAGCTTTCTTT. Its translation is CASSIDGEAFF.

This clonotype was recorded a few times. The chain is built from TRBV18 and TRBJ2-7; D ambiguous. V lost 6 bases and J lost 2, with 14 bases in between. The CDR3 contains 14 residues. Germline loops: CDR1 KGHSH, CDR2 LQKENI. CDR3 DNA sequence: TGTGCCAGCTCCTTACTACTGGATCCCTACGAGCAGTACTTC. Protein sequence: CASSLLLDPYEQYF.

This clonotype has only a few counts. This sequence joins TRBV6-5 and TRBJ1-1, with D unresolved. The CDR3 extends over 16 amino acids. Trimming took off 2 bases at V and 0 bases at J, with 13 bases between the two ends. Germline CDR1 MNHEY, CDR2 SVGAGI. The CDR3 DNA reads TGTGCCAGCAGTTACGGATTGGCAGTCATGAACACTGAAGCTTTCTTT. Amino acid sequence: CASSYGLAVMNTEAFF.

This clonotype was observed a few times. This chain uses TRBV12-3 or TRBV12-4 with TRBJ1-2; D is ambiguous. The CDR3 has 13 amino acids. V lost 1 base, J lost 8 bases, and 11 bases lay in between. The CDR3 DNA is TGTGCCAGCAGTTTAGACACACGGCGGGGCTACACCTTC. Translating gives CASSLDTRRGYTF.

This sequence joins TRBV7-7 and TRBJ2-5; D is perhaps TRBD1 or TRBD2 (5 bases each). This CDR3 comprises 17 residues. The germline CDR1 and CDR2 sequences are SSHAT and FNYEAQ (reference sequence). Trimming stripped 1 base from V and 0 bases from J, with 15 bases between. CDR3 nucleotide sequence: TGTGCCAGCAGCTTAGTTCCGGGACCTCAGCACCAAGAGACCCAGTACTTC. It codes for CASSLVPGPQHQETQYF.

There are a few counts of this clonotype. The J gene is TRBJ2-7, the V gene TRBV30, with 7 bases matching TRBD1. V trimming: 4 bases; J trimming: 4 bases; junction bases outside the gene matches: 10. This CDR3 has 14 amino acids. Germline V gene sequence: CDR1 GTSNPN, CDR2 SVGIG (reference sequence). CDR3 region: CAWTLHRGLYEQYF. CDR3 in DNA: TGTGCCTGGACTTTGCACAGGGGCCTTTACGAGCAGTACTTC. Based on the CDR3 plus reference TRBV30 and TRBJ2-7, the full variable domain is SQTIHQWPATLVQPVGSPLSLECTVEGTSNPNLYWYRQAAGRGLQLLFYSVGIGQISSEVPQNLSASRPQDRQFILSSKKLLLSDSGFYLCAWTLHRGLYEQYFGPGTRLTVT.

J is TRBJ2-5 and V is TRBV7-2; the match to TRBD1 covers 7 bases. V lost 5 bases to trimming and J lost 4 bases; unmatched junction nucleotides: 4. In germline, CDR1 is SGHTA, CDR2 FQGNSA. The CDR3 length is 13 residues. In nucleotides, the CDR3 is TGTGCCAGCAGCCAAGGGGGCGCAGAGACCCAGTACTTC. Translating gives CASSQGGAETQYF.

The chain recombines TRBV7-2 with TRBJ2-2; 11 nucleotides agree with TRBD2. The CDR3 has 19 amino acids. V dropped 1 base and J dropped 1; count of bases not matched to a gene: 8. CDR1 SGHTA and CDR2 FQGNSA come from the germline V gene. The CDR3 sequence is CASSLGLAGGPKNTGELFF. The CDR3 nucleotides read TGTGCCAGCAGCTTAGGGCTAGCGGGAGGACCCAAGAACACCGGGGAGCTGTTTTTT.

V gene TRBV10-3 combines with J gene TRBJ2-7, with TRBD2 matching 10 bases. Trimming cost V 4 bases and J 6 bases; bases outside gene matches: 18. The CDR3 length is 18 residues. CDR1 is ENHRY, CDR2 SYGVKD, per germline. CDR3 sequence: CAISATLGTDLAGAEQYF. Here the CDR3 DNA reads TGTGCCATCAGTGCGACCCTAGGGACGGATCTAGCGGGGGCCGAGCAGTACTTC.

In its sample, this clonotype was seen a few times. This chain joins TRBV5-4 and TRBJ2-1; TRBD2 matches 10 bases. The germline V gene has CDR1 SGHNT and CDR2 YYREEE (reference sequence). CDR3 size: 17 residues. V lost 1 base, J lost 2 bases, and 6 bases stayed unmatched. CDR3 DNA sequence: TGTGCCAGCAGCTTGTTGCTAGCGGGAGACACCTACAATGAGCAGTTCTTC. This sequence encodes CASSLLLAGDTYNEQFF. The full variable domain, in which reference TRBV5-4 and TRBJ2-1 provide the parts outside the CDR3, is ETGVTQSPTHLIKTRGQQVTLRCSSQSGHNTVSWYQQALGQGPQFIFQYYREEENGRGNFPPRFSGLQFPNYSSELNVNALELDDSALYLCASSLLLAGDTYNEQFFGPGTRLTVL.

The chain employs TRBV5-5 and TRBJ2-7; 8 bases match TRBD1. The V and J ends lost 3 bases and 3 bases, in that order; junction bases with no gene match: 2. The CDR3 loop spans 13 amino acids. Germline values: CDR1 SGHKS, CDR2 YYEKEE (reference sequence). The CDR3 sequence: CASSSDRVYEQYF. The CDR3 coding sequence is TGTGCCAGCAGCTCGGACAGGGTCTACGAGCAGTACTTC. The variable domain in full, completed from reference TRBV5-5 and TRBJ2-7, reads DAGVTQSPTHLIKTRGQQVTLRCSPISGHKSVSWYQQVLGQGPQFIFQYYEKEERGRGNFPDRFSARQFPNYSSELNVNALLLGDSALYLCASSSDRVYEQYFGPGTRLTVT.

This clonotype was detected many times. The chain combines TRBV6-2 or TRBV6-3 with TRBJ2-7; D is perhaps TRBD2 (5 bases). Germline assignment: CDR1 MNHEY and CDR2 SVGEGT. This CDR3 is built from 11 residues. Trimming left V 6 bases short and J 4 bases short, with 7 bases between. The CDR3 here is CASRRGYEQYF. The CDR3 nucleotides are TGTGCCAGCAGACGGGGATACGAGCAGTACTTC.

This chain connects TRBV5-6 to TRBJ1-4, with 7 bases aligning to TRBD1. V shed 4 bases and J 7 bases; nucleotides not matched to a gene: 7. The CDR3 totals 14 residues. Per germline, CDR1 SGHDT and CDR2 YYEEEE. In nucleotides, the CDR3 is TGTGCCAGCAGCCCGGACAGGCGGGGTGAAAAACTGTTTTTT. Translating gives CASSPDRRGEKLFF. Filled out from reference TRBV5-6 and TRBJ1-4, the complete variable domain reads DAGVTQSPTHLIKTRGQQVTLRCSPKSGHDTVSWYQQALGQGPQFIFQYYEEEERQRGNFPDRFSGHQFPNYSSELNVNALLLGDSALYLCASSPDRRGEKLFFGSGTQLSVL.

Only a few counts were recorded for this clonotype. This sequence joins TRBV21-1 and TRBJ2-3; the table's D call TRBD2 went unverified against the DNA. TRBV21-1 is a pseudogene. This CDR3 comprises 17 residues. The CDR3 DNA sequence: TGTGCCAGCAGTTTCACTAGTCAGGTCCCTAGCGCAGATACGCAGTATTTT. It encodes CASSFTSQVPSADTQYF.

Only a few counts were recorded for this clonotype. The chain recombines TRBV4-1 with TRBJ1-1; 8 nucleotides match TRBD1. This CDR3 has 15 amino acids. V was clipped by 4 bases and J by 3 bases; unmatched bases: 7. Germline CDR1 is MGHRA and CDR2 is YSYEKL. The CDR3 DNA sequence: TGCGCCAGCAGCCGGATTCAGGGGGCTGACACTGAAGCTTTCTTT. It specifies CASSRIQGADTEAFF.

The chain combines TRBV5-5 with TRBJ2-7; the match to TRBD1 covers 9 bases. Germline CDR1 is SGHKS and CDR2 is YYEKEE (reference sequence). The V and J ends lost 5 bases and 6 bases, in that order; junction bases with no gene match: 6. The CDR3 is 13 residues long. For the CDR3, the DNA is TGTGCCAGCAGAGCCGGGACAGGGCGCGAGCAGTACTTC. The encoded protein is CASRAGTGREQYF.

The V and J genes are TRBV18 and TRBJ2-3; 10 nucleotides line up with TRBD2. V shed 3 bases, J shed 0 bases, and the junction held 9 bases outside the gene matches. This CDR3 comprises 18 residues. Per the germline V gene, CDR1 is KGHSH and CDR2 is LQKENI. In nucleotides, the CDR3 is TGTGCCAGCTCACCGCGGATAGCGGGGGGCCTTAGCACAGATACGCAGTATTTT. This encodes CASSPRIAGGLSTDTQYF.

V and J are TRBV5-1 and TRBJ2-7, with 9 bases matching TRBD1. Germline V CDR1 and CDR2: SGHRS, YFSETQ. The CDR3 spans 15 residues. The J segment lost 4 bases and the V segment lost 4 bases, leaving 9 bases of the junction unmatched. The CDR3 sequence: CASSPLPGQGYEQYF. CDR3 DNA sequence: TGCGCCAGCAGCCCTCTACCGGGACAGGGATACGAGCAGTACTTC.

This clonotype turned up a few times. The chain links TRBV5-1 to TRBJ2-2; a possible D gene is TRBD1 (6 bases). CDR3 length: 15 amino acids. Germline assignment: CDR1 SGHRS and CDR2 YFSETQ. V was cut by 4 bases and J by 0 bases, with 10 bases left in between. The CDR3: CASSDGTTNTGELFF. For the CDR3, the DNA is TGCGCCAGCAGCGACGGGACAACGAACACCGGGGAGCTGTTTTTT.

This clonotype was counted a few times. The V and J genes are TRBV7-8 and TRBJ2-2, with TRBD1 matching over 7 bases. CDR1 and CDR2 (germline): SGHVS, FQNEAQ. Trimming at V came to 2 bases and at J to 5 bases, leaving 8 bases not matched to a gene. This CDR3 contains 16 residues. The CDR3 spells CASSLSQNRGTGELFF. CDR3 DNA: TGTGCCAGCAGCTTATCGCAGAACAGGGGAACCGGGGAGCTGTTTTTT.

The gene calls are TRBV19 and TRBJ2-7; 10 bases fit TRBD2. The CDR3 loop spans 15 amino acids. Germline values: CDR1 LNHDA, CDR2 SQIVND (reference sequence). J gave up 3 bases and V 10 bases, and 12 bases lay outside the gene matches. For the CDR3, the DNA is TGTGCCACCAAGAACCCCAGCGGGGGGGACTACGAGCAGTACTTC. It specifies CATKNPSGGDYEQYF. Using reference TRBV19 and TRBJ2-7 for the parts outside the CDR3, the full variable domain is DGGITQSPKYLFRKEGQNVTLSCEQNLNHDAMYWYRQDPGQGLRLIYYSQIVNDFQKGDIAEGYSVSREKKESFPLTVTSAQKNPTAFYLCATKNPSGGDYEQYFGPGTRLTVT.